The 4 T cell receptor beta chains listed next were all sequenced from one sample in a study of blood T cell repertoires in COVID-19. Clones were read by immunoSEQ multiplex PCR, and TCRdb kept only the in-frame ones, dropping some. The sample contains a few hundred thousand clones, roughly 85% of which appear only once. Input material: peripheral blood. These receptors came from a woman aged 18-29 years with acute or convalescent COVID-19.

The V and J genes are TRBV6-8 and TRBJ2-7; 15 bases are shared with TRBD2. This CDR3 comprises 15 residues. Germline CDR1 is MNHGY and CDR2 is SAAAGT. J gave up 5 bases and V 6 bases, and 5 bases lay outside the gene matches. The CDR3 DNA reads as TGTGCCAGCAGGGGACTAGCGGGAGGTATCCACGAGCAGTACTTC. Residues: CASRGLAGGIHEQYF.

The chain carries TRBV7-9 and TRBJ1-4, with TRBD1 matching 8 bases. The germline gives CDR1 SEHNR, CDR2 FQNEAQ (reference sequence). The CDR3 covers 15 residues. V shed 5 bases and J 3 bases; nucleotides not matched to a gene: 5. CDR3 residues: CASSTAGQANEKLFF. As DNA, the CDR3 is TGTGCCAGCAGCACGGCGGGACAGGCTAATGAAAAACTGTTTTTT.

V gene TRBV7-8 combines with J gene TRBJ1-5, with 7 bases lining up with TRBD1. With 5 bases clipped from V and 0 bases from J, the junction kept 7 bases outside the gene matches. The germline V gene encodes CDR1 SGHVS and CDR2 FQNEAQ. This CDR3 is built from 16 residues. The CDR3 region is CASSLPGTVSNQPQHF. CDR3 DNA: TGTGCCAGCAGCCTCCCCGGGACAGTTAGCAATCAGCCCCAGCATTTT.

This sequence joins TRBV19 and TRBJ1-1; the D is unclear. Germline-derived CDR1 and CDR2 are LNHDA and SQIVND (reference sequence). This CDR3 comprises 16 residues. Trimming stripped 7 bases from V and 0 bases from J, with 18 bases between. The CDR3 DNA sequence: TGTGCCAGTACCCCCCCCGACTATTCTATGAACACTGAAGCTTTCTTT. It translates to CASTPPDYSMNTEAFF.